This T cell receptor (beta chain) is from a study of STAT3 mutations in large granular lymphocyte leukemia. Findings of the study overall: In T-cell large granular lymphocyte leukemia, about half of patients showed multiple immunodominant subclonotypes.

TCRdb's copy holds only in-frame clones and misses some; the assay was immunoSEQ multiplex PCR. The sample yields around 10,000 clones, more than 70% seen once. A remark on this clone: The antigen is undetermined.

CDR1 and CDR2 from the germline V gene are KGHSH and LQKENI. The germline V and J ends were trimmed by 5 bases and 5 bases, with 6 bases remaining between them. This CDR3 contains 12 residues. The specimen was peripheral blood mononuclear cells. V gene TRBV18 combines with J gene TRBJ1-4; D is unresolved. The sequence derives from a man aged 60-69 years with T-cell large granular lymphocyte leukemia. Some clones in this sample may be carry-over from other donors' samples. CDR3 coding DNA: TGTGCCAGCTCAACCCAGAATGAAAAACTGTTTTTT. It codes for CASSTQNEKLFF.